The 9 T cell receptor beta chains given below trace back to one sample, sequenced in a study of blood T cells in healthy people across ages (dated by TCRdb to the mid-2010s). The library came from 5' RACE. These reads were obtained on an Illumina HiSeq 2500. A second PCR of about 7 to 12 cycles was run with a J-beta primer mix and a sample-barcoded 5' primer. The public reads were run again by TCRdb, first through fastp at Q25 and then through MiXCR, and only productive beta chains were kept. Under each unique CDR3 protein, matching rows form one entry showing the most common genes and DNA. The sample table records about 1.5 million distinct CDR3 sequences; 40% to 45% of these occur just once. The ten biggest clones cover 4% of the sample. What was sequenced was blood. All receptors come from a young woman in good health.

The rearrangement links TRBV6-6 to TRBJ1-5; D unclear. The CDR3 loop spans 15 amino acids. Per the germline V gene, CDR1 is MNHNY and CDR2 is SVGAGI (reference sequence). Trimming removed 3 bases at V and 0 bases at J, with 9 bases between. The CDR3 loop is CASSYGRSSNQPQHF. The CDR3 region has the DNA TGTGCCAGCAGTTATGGGCGGAGTAGCAATCAGCCCCAGCATTTT.

The chain combines TRBV7-2 with TRBJ2-1, with 8 bases aligning to TRBD2. The CDR3 extends over 15 amino acids. The germline gives CDR1 SGHTA, CDR2 FQGNSA. Losses at the gene ends were 2 bases for V and 5 bases for J; bases not matched to a gene: 5. CDR3 DNA sequence: TGTGCCAGCAGCTTACGAAGCGGGGGTCACAATGAGCAGTTCTTC. It is translated as CASSLRSGGHNEQFF.

This clonotype was seen just once. The V gene is TRBV4-2, the J gene TRBJ2-1; 8 nucleotides line up with TRBD2. With V trimmed by 1 base and J by 2 bases, 16 bases remained unmatched. Germline CDR1 and CDR2: LGHNA and YNFKEQ. This CDR3 has 20 amino acids. CDR3 loop: CASSQAPGLVGGATYNEQFF. CDR3 nucleotides: TGTGCCAGCAGCCAAGCCCCGGGACTAGTGGGAGGGGCTACCTACAATGAGCAGTTCTTC.

This clonotype appeared a single time. The chain has TRBV7-2 and TRBJ2-4; TRBD2 might be the D (6 bases). Germline V gene lookup returns CDR1 SGHTA and CDR2 FQGNSA. This CDR3 is built from 13 residues. V lost 2 bases and J 13 bases, leaving 15 bases between the germline ends. CDR3 sequence (DNA): TGTGCCAGCAGCTTATACCCAACGGGAGAGCAGTACTTC. Its translation is CASSLYPTGEQYF.

This clonotype has just a few counts. The chain combines TRBV12-3 or TRBV12-4 with TRBJ2-4, with D tentatively TRBD1 (6 bases). Judging by the DNA end, TRBJ2-7 fits better; the J call may be wrong. The length of the CDR3 is 14 residues. The CDR3 bases are TGTGCCAGCAGGAGGGGCAGGGGCAGATACGAGCAGTACTTC. This codes for CASRRGRGRYEQYF.

The rearrangement links TRBV20-1 to TRBJ2-1; 7 positions agree with TRBD2. The DNA end is more similar to TRBJ2-7, so the J call may be wrong. This CDR3 has 16 residues. Germline assignment: CDR1 DFQATT and CDR2 SNEGSKA (reference sequence). The CDR3 here is CSAFLAGEGWYNEQYF. Here the CDR3 DNA reads TGCAGTGCTTTCTTAGCGGGCGAGGGTTGGTACAATGAGCAGTACTTC.

The genes are TRBV7-9 and TRBJ1-5; the D gene is possibly TRBD1 (6 bases). The CDR3 is made up of 16 amino acids. The germline V gene encodes CDR1 SEHNR and CDR2 FQNEAQ (reference sequence). Trimming took 1 base from V and 3 from J, leaving 13 bases between them. The CDR3: CASSLGTAADNQPQHF. CDR3 nucleotide sequence: TGTGCCAGCAGCTTAGGGACAGCGGCGGACAATCAGCCCCAGCATTTT. Based on the CDR3 plus reference TRBV7-9 and TRBJ1-5, the full variable domain is DTGVSQNPRHKITKRGQNVTFRCDPISEHNRLYWYRQTLGQGPEFLTYFQNEAQLEKSRLLSDRFSAERPKGSFSTLEIQRTEQGDSAMYLCASSLGTAADNQPQHFGDGTRLSIL.

A word on this clonotype: An end of the junction does not agree with germline; a read error may underlie this. The V and J genes are TRBV6-2 or TRBV6-3 and TRBJ1-6; D gene unclear. The germline CDR1 and CDR2 sequences are MNHEY and SVGEGT. The CDR3 consists of 13 residues. The CDR3 nucleotides read TGCGCCAGCAGTACCCGAGGGCGATCACCCCTCCACTTT. Protein product: CASSTRGRSPLHF.

Remarks on this clonotype: This may stem from a read error, because a much larger clone lies one nucleotide away. This chain uses TRBV29-1 with TRBJ2-1; 11 bases fit TRBD1. CDR3 size: 17 residues. The germline CDR1 and CDR2 sequences are SQVTM and ANQGSEA. The DNA for the CDR3 is TGCAGCGTCCTCGGACAGGGGGCGATGAGCTCCCACAATGAGCAGTTCTTC. Its protein is CSVLGQGAMSSHNEQFF.